The present entry profiles one TCR beta chain with its context. A junction end diverges from the germline sequence, so it may reflect a read error. Amplified regions were TCR beta CDR3 sequences from RNA transcripts. HTBI primers were used for first-round RT-PCR of the TCR CDR3. TCRdb fed the multiplex PCR reads into MiXCR, producing one record per CDR3 protein. The data hold approximately 630,000 distinct CDR3 sequences, with about a sixth observed a single time. The entry originates in a study of T cells in Graves' hyperthyroidism and ophthalmopathy. Looking at the study overall: Peripheral blood was taken when the disease was first diagnosed, before any treatment began.

The definition of stable Graves' hyperthyroidism was no ophthalmopathy progression within 18 months. The CDR3 spans 14 residues. The V gene's germline CDR1 is SEHNR and CDR2 FQNEAQ (reference sequence). V is TRBV7-9 and J is TRBJ1-1, with D perhaps TRBD1 (5 bases). Sequencing used blood. This sequence originates from a woman younger than 45 with Graves' hyperthyroidism. The CDR3 reads CASSQAGQNTEAFF. DNA for the CDR3: TGCGCCAGCAGCCAGGCTGGACAGAACACTGAAGCTTTCTTT.